These T cell receptor beta chains were read from a single sample in a study of post-analysis software for immune sequencing data. TCRdb fed the PCR reads into MiXCR, producing one record per CDR3 protein. This table holds hundreds of thousands of distinct CDR3 sequences, 53% found once. Sequenced: blood. Receptor source: a girl aged 5-17 years with multiple sclerosis. CDR3s include the opening cysteine and the closing phenylalanine or tryptophan. Each record gives: V gene, D gene, clone size, J gene, CDR3 length, CDR3 protein, CDR3 DNA. D genes are given only for firm matches. Part of the rows lack a size; the others show once, few, many or a class for expanded clones.

TRBV5-6	.	few	TRBJ1-2	16	CASSLKGWGDPYGYTF	TGTGCCAGCAGCTTGAAAGGTTGGGGGGACCCTTATGGCTACACCTTC
TRBV9	.	.	TRBJ2-3	14	CASSVVGEIDTQYF	TGTGCCAGCAGCGTAGTCGGAGAAATAGATACGCAGTATTTT
TRBV5-1	TRBD2	.	TRBJ2-1	15	CASRSGLATYNEQFF	TGCGCCAGCAGGTCGGGACTAGCAACGTACAATGAGCAGTTCTTC
TRBV5-1	TRBD1	few	TRBJ2-7	15	CASSPREDRGNEQYF	TGCGCCAGCAGCCCCCGGGAGGACAGGGGGAACGAGCAGTACTTC
TRBV6-5	.	.	TRBJ2-5	15	CASTAGHLFEETQYF	TGTGCCAGCACGGCGGGACACCTGTTCGAGGAGACCCAGTACTTC
TRBV5-1	.	.	TRBJ1-1	13	CASSSPVNTEAFF	TGCGCCAGCAGCTCTCCGGTGAACACTGAAGCTTTCTTT
TRBV7-8	TRBD2	.	TRBJ2-7	17	CASSSRRLAGGGSEQYF	TGTGCCAGCAGCTCTCGCCGACTAGCGGGAGGAGGGAGCGAGCAGTACTTC
TRBV7-6	TRBD2	.	TRBJ2-7	15	CASSRTSGSIYEQYF	TGTGCCAGCAGCAGGACTAGCGGGAGTATCTACGAGCAGTACTTC
TRBV2	.	.	TRBJ2-7	12	CASKDAPYEQYF	TGTGCCAGCAAGGATGCCCCCTACGAGCAGTACTTC
TRBV5-1	.	.	TRBJ2-7	15	CASSHSRVLSYEQYF	TGCGCCAGCAGCCATAGCCGGGTGCTCTCCTACGAGCAGTACTTC
TRBV6-2/TRBV6-3	.	.	TRBJ1-5	15	CASSYSKAADQPQHF	TGTGCCAGCAGTTACTCGAAGGCGGCGGATCAGCCCCAGCATTTT
TRBV5-4	TRBD1	.	TRBJ2-7	16	CASSLDRGRQRDEQYF	TGTGCCAGCAGCTTGGACAGGGGGCGACAACGGGACGAGCAGTACTTC
TRBV6-5	.	many	TRBJ1-1	13	CASSYRGNTEAFF	TGTGCCAGCAGTTACAGGGGCAACACTGAAGCTTTCTTT
TRBV20-1	TRBD1	.	TRBJ1-2	13	CSAIRDRSYGYTF	TGCAGTGCTATCAGGGACAGAAGTTATGGCTACACCTTC
TRBV10-2	.	.	TRBJ1-2	13	CASRGSGFYGYTF	TGCGCCAGCAGGGGGTCGGGGTTCTATGGCTACACCTTC
TRBV3-1	.	.	TRBJ2-7	14	CASSQDGLSYEQYF	TGTGCCAGCAGCCAAGATGGACTTTCCTACGAGCAGTACTTC
TRBV6-1	TRBD2	few	TRBJ2-7	14	CASRWTSGTYEQYF	TGTGCCAGCAGATGGACTAGCGGAACCTACGAGCAGTACTTC
TRBV29-1	.	.	TRBJ2-5	14	CSVDRQGTTNEQYF	TGCAGCGTTGATAGGCAGGGTACCACGAATGAGCAGTACTTC
TRBV7-2	.	.	TRBJ2-4	15	CASSFPMAHANIQYF	TGTGCCAGCAGCTTCCCTATGGCACACGCAAACATTCAGTACTTC
TRBV10-3	.	few	TRBJ2-3	13	CAISGVLSTAQYF	TGTGCCATCAGTGGAGTCCTATCGACGGCGCAGTATTTT
TRBV20-1	.	few	TRBJ2-5	14	CSARDLRRGETQYF	TGCAGTGCTAGAGATCTAAGGCGCGGGGAGACCCAGTACTTC
TRBV29-1	TRBD1	.	TRBJ2-7	12	CSVGQGAYKQYF	TGCAGCGTCGGACAGGGTGCCTACAAGCAGTACTTC
TRBV10-3	TRBD2	.	TRBJ2-5	15	CAIRPGLGTQETQYF	TGTGCCATCAGGCCGGGACTAGGGACCCAAGAGACCCAGTACTTC
TRBV7-8	TRBD1	.	TRBJ2-7	16	CASSLVRQGVRYEQYF	TGTGCCAGCAGCTTAGTCCGACAGGGCGTTCGCTACGAGCAGTACTTC
TRBV6-5	TRBD2	.	TRBJ2-3	18	CASSYSRTSGRAADTQYF	TGTGCCAGCAGTTACTCCCGGACTAGCGGGAGAGCGGCAGATACGCAGTATTTT
TRBV5-8	TRBD2	few	TRBJ2-4	16	CASSFGLAGGLNIQYF	TGTGCCAGCAGCTTCGGACTAGCGGGTGGTCTAAACATTCAGTACTTC
TRBV12-5	.	few	TRBJ2-7	15	CASGSPAGNPSEQYF	TGTGCTAGTGGTTCACCCGCGGGGAACCCATCCGAGCAGTACTTC
TRBV5-1	.	few	TRBJ1-2	13	CASSLASEYGYTF	TGCGCCAGCAGCTTGGCCTCAGAATATGGCTACACCTTC
TRBV7-9	.	few	TRBJ2-3	13	CASSLRRADTQYF	TGTGCCAGCAGCCTCCGACGCGCGGATACGCAGTATTTT
TRBV5-1	TRBD2	.	TRBJ2-1	15	CASSLDSGWVNEQFF	TGCGCCAGCAGCTTGGATAGCGGGTGGGTCAATGAGCAGTTCTTC
TRBV3-1	TRBD1	.	TRBJ1-6	16	CAKRGAGQVFDSPLHF	TGTGCCAAACGTGGGGCGGGACAGGTGTTTGATTCACCCCTCCACTTT
TRBV5-1	TRBD2	.	TRBJ2-5	14	CASSVASGSETQYF	TGCGCCAGCAGCGTGGCTAGCGGGAGTGAGACCCAGTACTTC
TRBV4-1	.	.	TRBJ1-2	16	CASSQDKGRMEYGYTF	TGCGCCAGCAGCCAAGATAAGGGAAGAATGGAATATGGCTACACCTTC
TRBV5-1	.	.	TRBJ1-2	16	CASSLAPSASWGGYTF	TGCGCCAGCAGCTTGGCCCCAAGCGCCTCGTGGGGCGGCTACACCTTC
TRBV7-8	TRBD1	.	TRBJ1-1	14	CASSLARDSLLAFF	TGTGCCAGCAGCTTAGCGAGGGACAGCCTATTAGCTTTCTTT
TRBV3-1	.	.	TRBJ1-5	15	CASSQATGSNQPQHF	TGTGCCAGCAGCCAAGCGACAGGTAGCAATCAGCCCCAGCATTTT
TRBV29-1	TRBD1	.	TRBJ2-1	13	CSVRDRPGGEQFF	TGCAGCGTCCGGGACAGGCCAGGGGGTGAGCAGTTCTTC
TRBV5-6	TRBD1	.	TRBJ2-5	14	CASSGTGRRETQYF	TGTGCCAGCAGCGGGACAGGCCGCCGAGAGACCCAGTACTTC
TRBV29-1	TRBD2	.	TRBJ2-1	16	CSVDSIAGSSYNEQFF	TGCAGCGTTGACTCAATAGCGGGGAGCTCCTACAATGAGCAGTTCTTC
TRBV12-3/TRBV12-4	TRBD2	few	TRBJ2-1	15	CASSATSGSYNEQFF	TGTGCCAGCAGTGCGACTAGCGGTTCCTACAATGAGCAGTTCTTC
TRBV6-6	.	.	TRBJ1-6	12	CASSYDNSPLHF	TGTGCCAGCAGTTACGATAATTCACCCCTCCACTTT
TRBV27	.	once	TRBJ2-5	14	CAIRRTAFQETQYF	TGTGCCATCCGTAGGACAGCTTTCCAAGAGACCCAGTACTTC
TRBV20-1	.	.	TRBJ1-2	14	CSAPPGGANYGYTF	TGCAGTGCTCCTCCGGGGGGGGCTAACTATGGCTACACCTTC
TRBV7-2	TRBD1	.	TRBJ1-5	16	CASSKTGGFSNQPQHF	TGTGCCAGCAGCAAAACAGGGGGCTTCAGCAATCAGCCCCAGCATTTT
TRBV10-3	TRBD1	many	TRBJ1-2	13	CATGGGDSYGYTF	TGTGCCACCGGAGGTGGGGACAGCTATGGCTACACCTTC
TRBV14	TRBD1	.	TRBJ2-1	19	CASSHRTGLTLVISNEQFF	TGTGCCAGCAGCCACCGGACAGGGCTCACACTTGTCATTTCCAATGAGCAGTTCTTC
TRBV7-8	TRBD2	.	TRBJ2-1	18	CASSFKSGLAGGGNEQFF	TGTGCCAGCAGCTTCAAATCTGGACTAGCGGGGGGTGGAAATGAGCAGTTCTTC
TRBV5-1	TRBD2	.	TRBJ2-1	20	CASSLSLAGGVQLSYNEQFF	TGCGCCAGCAGCTTGTCGTTAGCGGGGGGCGTACAACTATCCTACAATGAGCAGTTCTTC
TRBV7-6	TRBD2	.	TRBJ2-1	18	CASSPRGAGVVRYNEQFF	TGTGCCAGCAGCCCTCGGGGAGCGGGAGTGGTGCGCTACAACGAGCAGTTCTTC
TRBV7-2	.	.	TRBJ2-7	15	CASSSGLQHPYEQYF	TGTGCCAGCAGCTCGGGGCTTCAACACCCCTACGAGCAGTACTTC
TRBV9	TRBD2	few	TRBJ2-7	15	CASSVGTSGIYEQYF	TGTGCCAGCAGCGTAGGGACTAGCGGAATCTACGAGCAGTACTTC
TRBV3-1	.	.	TRBJ2-2	12	CASSRRGGELFF	TGTGCCAGCAGCCGGCGGGGCGGGGAGCTGTTTTTT
TRBV20-1	.	.	TRBJ2-5	14	CSAGLGTSQETQYF	TGCAGTGCTGGATTAGGCACTAGCCAAGAGACCCAGTACTTC
TRBV29-1	.	few	TRBJ2-3	13	CSVRLARADTQYF	TGCAGCGTCCGTTTGGCGAGGGCCGATACGCAGTATTTT
TRBV20-1	TRBD1	few	TRBJ2-7	13	CSARGQGAYEQYF	TGCAGTGCTAGAGGACAGGGGGCGTACGAGCAGTACTTC
TRBV6-5	TRBD1	once	TRBJ1-2	15	CASSPDRGSAYGYTF	TGTGCCAGCAGTCCGGACAGGGGGAGTGCCTATGGCTACACCTTC
TRBV7-9	TRBD2	.	TRBJ2-5	17	CASSGLAGWEGQETQYF	TGTGCCAGCAGCGGACTAGCGGGGTGGGAGGGCCAAGAGACCCAGTACTTC
TRBV5-1	TRBD1	.	TRBJ2-1	15	CASSSGQGWDNEQFF	TGCGCCAGCAGCTCTGGACAGGGCTGGGACAATGAGCAGTTCTTC
TRBV5-1	TRBD1	.	TRBJ2-6	17	CASSLGGQASGANVLTF	TGCGCCAGCAGCTTGGGGGGACAGGCCTCTGGGGCCAACGTCCTGACTTTC
TRBV20-1	.	.	TRBJ2-7	14	CSARDALGSYEQYF	TGCAGTGCTAGAGATGCCCTTGGGTCCTACGAGCAGTACTTC